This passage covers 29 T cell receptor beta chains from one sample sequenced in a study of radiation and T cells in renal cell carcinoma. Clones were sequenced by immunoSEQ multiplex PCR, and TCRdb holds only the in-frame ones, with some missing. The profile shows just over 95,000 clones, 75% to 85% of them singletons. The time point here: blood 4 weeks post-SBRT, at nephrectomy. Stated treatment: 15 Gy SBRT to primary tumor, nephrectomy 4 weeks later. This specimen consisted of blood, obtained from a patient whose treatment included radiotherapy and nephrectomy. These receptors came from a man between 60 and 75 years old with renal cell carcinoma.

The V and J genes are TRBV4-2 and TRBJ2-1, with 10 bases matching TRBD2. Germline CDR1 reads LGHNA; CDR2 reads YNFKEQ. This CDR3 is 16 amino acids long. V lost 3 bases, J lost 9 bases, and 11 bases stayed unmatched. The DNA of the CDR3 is TGTGCCAGCAGCCAGACTTACGCTAGCGGGAGTGGTGAGCAGTTCTTC. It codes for CASSQTYASGSGEQFF.

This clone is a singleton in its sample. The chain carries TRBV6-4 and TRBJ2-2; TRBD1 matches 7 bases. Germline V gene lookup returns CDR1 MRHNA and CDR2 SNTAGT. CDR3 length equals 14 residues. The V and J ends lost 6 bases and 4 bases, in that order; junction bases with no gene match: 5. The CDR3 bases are TGTGCCAGCAGGGGGGACAGCACCACCGGGGAGCTGTTTTTT. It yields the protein CASRGDSTTGELFF.

The CDR3 sequence: CAASGGALLPAKNIQYF. CDR3 in DNA: TGTGCCGCCTCAGGGGGGGCCCTGCTCCCTGCCAAAAACATTCAGTACTTC. The chain joins TRBV28 to TRBJ2-4; D may correspond to TRBD1 or TRBD2 (7 bases each). Germline loops: CDR1 MDHEN, CDR2 SYDVKM. V lost 11 bases and J lost 1, with 24 bases in between. The CDR3 spans 17 residues.

The CDR3 DNA reads as TGCGCCAGCAGCCCCTCTTGGGGGTTTTACGAGCAGTACTTC. Translation gives CASSPSWGFYEQYF. The chain links TRBV5-1 to TRBJ2-7, with D perhaps TRBD1 or TRBD2 (5 bases each). The CDR3 has 14 residues. V lost 4 bases and J 4 bases, leaving 15 bases between the germline ends. Germline CDR1 reads SGHRS; CDR2 reads YFSETQ.

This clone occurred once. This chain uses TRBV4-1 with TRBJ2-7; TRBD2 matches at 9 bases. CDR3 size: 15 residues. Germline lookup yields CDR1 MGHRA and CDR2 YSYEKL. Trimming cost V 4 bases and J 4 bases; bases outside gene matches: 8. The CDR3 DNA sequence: TGCGCCAGCAGCCGTACTAGCGGGCCACAGTACGAGCAGTACTTC. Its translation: CASSRTSGPQYEQYF.

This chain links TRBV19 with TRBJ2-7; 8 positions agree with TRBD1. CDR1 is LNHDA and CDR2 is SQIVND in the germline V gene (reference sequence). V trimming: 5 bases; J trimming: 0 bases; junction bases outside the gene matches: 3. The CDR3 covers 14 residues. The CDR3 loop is CASSAQGASYEQYF. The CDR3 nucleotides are TGTGCCAGTAGTGCCCAGGGGGCCTCCTACGAGCAGTACTTC.

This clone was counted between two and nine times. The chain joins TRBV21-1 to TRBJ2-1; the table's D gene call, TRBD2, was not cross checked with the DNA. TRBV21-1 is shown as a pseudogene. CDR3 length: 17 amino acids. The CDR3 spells CASSKESLLAEYNEQFF. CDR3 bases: TGTGCCAGCAGCAAAGAGAGCTTACTAGCGGAGTACAATGAGCAGTTCTTC.

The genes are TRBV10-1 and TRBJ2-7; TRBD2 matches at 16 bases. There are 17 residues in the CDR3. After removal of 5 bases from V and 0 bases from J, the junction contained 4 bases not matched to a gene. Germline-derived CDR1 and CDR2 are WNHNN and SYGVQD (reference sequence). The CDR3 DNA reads TGCGCCAGCAGTCCGGGACTAGCGGGAGGGAGCTCCTACGAGCAGTACTTC. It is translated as CASSPGLAGGSSYEQYF.

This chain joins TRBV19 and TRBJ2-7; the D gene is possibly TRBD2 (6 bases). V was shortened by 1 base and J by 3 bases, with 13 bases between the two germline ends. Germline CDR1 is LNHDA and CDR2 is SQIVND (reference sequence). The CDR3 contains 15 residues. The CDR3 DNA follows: TGTGCCAGTAGTATAGGCGGGGCAGGTATCTACGAGCAGTACTTC. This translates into CASSIGGAGIYEQYF.

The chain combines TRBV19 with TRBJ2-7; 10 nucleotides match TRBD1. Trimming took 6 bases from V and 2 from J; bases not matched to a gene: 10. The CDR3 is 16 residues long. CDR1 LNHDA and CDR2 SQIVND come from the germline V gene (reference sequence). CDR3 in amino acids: CASSAWTDRGAYEQYF. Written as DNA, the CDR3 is TGTGCCAGTAGCGCCTGGACGGACAGGGGGGCCTACGAGCAGTACTTC.

CDR3 sequence: CASRSQRGEGYNEQFF. The DNA for the CDR3 is TGCGCCAGCAGGAGTCAAAGGGGGGAGGGTTACAATGAGCAGTTCTTC. This rearrangement joins TRBV5-1 to TRBJ2-1; a possible D gene is TRBD2 (7 bases). This CDR3 region has 16 residues. V was clipped by 5 bases and J by 4 bases, with 19 bases between them. Germline CDR1 and CDR2: SGHRS and YFSETQ.

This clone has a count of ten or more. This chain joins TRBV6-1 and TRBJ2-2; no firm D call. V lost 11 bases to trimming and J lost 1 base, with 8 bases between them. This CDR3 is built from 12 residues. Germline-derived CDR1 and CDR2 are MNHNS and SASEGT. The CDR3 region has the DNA TGTGCCTCGAGACAGAACACCGGGGAGCTGTTTTTT. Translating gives CASRQNTGELFF.

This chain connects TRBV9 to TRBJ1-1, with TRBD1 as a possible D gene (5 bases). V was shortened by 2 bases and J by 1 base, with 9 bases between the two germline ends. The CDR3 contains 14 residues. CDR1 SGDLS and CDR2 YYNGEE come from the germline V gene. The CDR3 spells CASSVRQTNTEAFF. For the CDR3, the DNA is TGTGCCAGCAGCGTCCGACAGACGAACACTGAAGCTTTCTTT.

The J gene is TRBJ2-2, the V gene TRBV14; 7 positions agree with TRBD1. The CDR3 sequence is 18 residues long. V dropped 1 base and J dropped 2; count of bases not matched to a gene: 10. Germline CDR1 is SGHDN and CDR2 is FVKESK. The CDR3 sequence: CASSQVEPGQINTGELFF. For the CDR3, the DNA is TGTGCCAGCAGCCAAGTAGAGCCGGGACAGATAAACACCGGGGAGCTGTTTTTT.

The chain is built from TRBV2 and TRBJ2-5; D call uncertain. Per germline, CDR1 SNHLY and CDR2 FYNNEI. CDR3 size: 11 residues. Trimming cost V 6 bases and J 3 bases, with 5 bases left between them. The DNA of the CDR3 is TGTGCCAGCAGAACTAAAGAGACCCAGTACTTC. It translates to CASRTKETQYF.

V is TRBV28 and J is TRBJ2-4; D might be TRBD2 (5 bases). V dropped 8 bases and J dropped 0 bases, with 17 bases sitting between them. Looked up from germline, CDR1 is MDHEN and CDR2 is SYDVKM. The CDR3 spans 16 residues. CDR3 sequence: CASGESGSEAKNIQYF. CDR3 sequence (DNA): TGTGCCAGCGGGGAGTCGGGTAGTGAAGCCAAAAACATTCAGTACTTC.

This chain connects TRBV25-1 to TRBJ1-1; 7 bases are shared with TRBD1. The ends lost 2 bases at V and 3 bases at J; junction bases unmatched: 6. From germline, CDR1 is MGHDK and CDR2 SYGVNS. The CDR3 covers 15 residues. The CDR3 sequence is CASSEQAGGDTEAFF. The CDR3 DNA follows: TGTGCCAGCAGTGAACAGGCAGGGGGGGACACTGAAGCTTTCTTT.

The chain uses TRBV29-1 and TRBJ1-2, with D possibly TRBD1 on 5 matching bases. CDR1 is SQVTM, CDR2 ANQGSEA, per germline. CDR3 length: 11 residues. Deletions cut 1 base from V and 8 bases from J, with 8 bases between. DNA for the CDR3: TGCAGCGTTGAAGCAGGGCCCGGCTACACCTTC. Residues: CSVEAGPGYTF.

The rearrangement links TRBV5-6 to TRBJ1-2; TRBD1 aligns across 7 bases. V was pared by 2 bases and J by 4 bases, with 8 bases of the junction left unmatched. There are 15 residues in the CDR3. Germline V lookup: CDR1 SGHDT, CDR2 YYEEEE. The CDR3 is CASSFSYTGAYGYTF. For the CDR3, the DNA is TGTGCCAGCAGCTTCTCCTACACAGGGGCCTATGGCTACACCTTC.

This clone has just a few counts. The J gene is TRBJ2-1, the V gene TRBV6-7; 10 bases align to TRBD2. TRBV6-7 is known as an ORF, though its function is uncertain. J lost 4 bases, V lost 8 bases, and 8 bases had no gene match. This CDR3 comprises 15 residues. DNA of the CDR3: TGTGCCAGCCTAGCGGGAGAATCCGGTTACAATGAGCAGTTCTTC. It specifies CASLAGESGYNEQFF.

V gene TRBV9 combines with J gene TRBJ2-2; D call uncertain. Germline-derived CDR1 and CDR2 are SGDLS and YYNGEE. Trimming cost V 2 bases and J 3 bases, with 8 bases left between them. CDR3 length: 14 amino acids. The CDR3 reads CASSVNGYTGELFF. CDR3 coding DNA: TGTGCCAGCAGCGTTAACGGATACACCGGGGAGCTGTTTTTT.

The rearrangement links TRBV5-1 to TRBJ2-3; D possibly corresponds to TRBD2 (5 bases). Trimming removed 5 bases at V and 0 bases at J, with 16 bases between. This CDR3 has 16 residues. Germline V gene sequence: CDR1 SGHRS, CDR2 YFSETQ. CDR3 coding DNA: TGCGCCAGCAGGTCGGGTGGACTGGGGAGCACAGATACGCAGTATTTT. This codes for CASRSGGLGSTDTQYF.

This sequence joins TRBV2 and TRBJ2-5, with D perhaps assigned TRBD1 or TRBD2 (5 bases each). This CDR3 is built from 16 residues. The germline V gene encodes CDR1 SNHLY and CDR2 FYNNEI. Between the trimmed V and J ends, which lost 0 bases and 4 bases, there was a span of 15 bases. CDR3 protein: CASSEALRGSGETQYF. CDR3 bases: TGTGCCAGCAGTGAAGCGCTTCGGGGCAGTGGAGAGACCCAGTACTTC.

The CDR3 region is CASIPDRLYEQYF. CDR3 bases: TGTGCCAGCATCCCGGACAGACTGTACGAGCAGTACTTC. The chain joins TRBV6-1 to TRBJ2-7; maybe TRBD1 (6 bases). The V end was cut by 7 bases, the J end by 4 bases, with 14 bases between. CDR3 size: 13 residues. Germline V gives CDR1 MNHNS, CDR2 SASEGT.

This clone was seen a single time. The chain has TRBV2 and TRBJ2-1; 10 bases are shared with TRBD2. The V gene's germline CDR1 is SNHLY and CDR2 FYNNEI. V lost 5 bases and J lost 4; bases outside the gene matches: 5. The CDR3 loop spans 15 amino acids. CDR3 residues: CASSFSGRAYNEQFF. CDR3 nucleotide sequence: TGTGCCAGCAGTTTCAGCGGGAGGGCGTACAATGAGCAGTTCTTC.

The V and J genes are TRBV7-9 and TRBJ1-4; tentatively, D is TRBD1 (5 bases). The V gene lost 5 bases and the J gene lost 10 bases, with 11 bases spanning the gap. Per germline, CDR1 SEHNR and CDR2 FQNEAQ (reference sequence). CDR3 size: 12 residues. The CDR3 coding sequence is TGTGCCAGCAGCCCAGGTGGGGGAAAACTGTTTTTT. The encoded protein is CASSPGGGKLFF.

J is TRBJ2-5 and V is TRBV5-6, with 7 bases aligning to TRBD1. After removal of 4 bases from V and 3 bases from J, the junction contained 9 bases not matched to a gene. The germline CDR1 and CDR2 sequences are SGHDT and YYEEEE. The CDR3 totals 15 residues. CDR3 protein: CASSRFSGTEETQYF. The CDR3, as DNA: TGTGCCAGCAGCAGATTTTCCGGGACAGAAGAGACCCAGTACTTC.

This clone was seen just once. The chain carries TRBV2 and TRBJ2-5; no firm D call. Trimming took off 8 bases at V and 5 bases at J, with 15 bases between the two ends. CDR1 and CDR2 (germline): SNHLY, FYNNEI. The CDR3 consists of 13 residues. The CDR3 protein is CASSVSFGETQYF. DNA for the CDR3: TGTGCCAGCTCCGTCTCTTTTGGGGAGACCCAGTACTTC.

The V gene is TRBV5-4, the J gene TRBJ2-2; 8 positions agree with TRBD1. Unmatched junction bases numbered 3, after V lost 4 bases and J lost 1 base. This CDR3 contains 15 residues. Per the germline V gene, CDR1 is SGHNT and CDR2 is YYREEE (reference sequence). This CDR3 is CASSPGTGNTGELFF. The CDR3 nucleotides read TGTGCCAGCAGCCCAGGGACAGGGAACACCGGGGAGCTGTTTTTT.